This is a list of T cell receptor beta chains from one sample in a study of T cell responses to AZD1222 COVID-19 vaccine. This table comes from immunoSEQ multiplex PCR, and its TCRdb copy is limited to in-frame clones, with some not included. The table shows around 99,000 clones, with roughly 88% occurring only once. The sample was peripheral blood, taken on day 0 of AZD1222 vaccination. Receptors originate from an adult in good health. The conserved cysteine and the conserved F or W are not part of the CDR3 here. The D gene is left open where the match is weak. Clone size is stated in some rows and not others, as once, few, many or a class when expanded.

CDR3aa,d_gene,abundance,len,v_gene
ASRLIGSGLGQRQPQH,.,.,16,TRBV27
ASSLDGTGPSGANVLT,TRBD1,.,16,TRBV7-9
ASSGRGFTGGYT,.,.,12,TRBV2
ASSLARGKETQY,.,.,12,TRBV7-9
ASSLAGENTGELF,.,.,13,TRBV5-4
ASSHGQGYTEAF,TRBD1,.,12,TRBV18
ASTGGRAYEQY,TRBD1,.,11,TRBV19
ASSQRPNSPLH,.,.,11,TRBV7-7
ASKSSGIYEQF,TRBD2,.,11,TRBV2
ATSRDPPGWGGNYGYT,.,.,16,TRBV15
ASRTGADYGYT,.,.,11,TRBV7-2
ASSVDGGRLEGSGANVLT,TRBD2,few,18,TRBV9
ASRPDRGRSEKLF,TRBD1,.,13,TRBV2
ASSLRPSNTDTQY,.,.,13,TRBV27
ASSKRNYEQY,.,once,10,TRBV28
ASSPRLGTGGAETQY,TRBD1,.,15,TRBV7-9